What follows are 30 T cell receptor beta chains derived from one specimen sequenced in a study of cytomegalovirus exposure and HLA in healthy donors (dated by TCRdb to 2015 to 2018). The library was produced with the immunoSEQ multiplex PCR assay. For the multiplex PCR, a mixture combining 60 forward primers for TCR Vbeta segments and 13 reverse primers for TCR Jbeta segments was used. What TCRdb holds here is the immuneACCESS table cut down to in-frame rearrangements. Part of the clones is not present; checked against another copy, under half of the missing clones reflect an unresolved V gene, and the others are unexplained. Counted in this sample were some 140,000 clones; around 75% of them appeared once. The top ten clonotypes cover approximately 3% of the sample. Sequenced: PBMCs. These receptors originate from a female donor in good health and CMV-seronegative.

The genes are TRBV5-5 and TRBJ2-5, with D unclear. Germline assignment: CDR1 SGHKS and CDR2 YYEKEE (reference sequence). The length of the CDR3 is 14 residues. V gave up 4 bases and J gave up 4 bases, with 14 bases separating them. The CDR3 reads CASSPHTRRETQYF. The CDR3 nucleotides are TGTGCCAGCAGCCCACACACCAGGCGAGAGACCCAGTACTTC.

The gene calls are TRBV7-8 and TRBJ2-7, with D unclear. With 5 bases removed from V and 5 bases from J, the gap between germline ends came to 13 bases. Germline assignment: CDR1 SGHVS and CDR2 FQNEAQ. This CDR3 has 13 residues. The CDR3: CASSHGASNEQYF. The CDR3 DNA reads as TGTGCCAGCAGCCATGGAGCCTCTAACGAGCAGTACTTC.

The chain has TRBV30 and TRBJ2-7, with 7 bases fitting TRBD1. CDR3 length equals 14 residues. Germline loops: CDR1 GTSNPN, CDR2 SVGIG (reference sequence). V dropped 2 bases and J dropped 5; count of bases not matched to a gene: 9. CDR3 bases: TGTGCCTGGAGTCGGGACAGCCCCCCGGACGAGCAGTACTTC. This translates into CAWSRDSPPDEQYF. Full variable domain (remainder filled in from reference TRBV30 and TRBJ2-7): SQTIHQWPATLVQPVGSPLSLECTVEGTSNPNLYWYRQAAGRGLQLLFYSVGIGQISSEVPQNLSASRPQDRQFILSSKKLLLSDSGFYLCAWSRDSPPDEQYFGPGTRLTVT.

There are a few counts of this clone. Written as DNA, the CDR3 is TGCGCCAGCAGCCAAGAGGGGACAGGGGGTCACACTGAAGCTTTCTTT. Protein: CASSQEGTGGHTEAFF. The V gene is TRBV4-3, the J gene TRBJ1-1; 11 nucleotides line up with TRBD1. CDR1 LGHNA and CDR2 YSLEER come from the germline V gene. The CDR3 is 16 amino acids. V gave up 0 bases and J gave up 3 bases; unmatched junction bases: 3.

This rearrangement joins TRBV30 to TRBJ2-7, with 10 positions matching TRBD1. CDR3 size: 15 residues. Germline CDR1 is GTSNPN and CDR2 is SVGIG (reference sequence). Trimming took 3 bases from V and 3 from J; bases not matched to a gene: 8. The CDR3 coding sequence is TGTGCCTGGAGCCCCACGGGACAGGGGCTCTACGAGCAGTACTTC. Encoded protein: CAWSPTGQGLYEQYF.

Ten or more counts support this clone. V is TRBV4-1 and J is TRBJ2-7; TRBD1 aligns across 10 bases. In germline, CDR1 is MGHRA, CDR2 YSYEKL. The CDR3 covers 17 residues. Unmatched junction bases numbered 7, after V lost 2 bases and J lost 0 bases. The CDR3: CASSQTPGQGLSYEQYF. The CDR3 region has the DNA TGCGCCAGCAGCCAAACTCCGGGACAGGGGCTCTCCTACGAGCAGTACTTC.

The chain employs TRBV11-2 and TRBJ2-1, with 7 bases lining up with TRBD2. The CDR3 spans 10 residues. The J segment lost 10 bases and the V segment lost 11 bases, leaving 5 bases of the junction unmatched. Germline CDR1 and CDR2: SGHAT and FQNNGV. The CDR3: CALGGVEQFF. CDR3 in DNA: TGTGCCCTGGGGGGGGTGGAGCAGTTCTTC.

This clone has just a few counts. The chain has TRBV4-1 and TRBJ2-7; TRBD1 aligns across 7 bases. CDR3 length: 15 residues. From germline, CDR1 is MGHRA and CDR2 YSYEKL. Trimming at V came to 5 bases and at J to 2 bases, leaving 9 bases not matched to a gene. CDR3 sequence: CASSSRQGSTYEQYF. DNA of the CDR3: TGCGCCAGCAGCTCCCGACAGGGATCAACCTACGAGCAGTACTTC.

The CDR3 region has the DNA TGTGCCTGCCTAGCGGGCCGCTCCTACAATGAGCAGTTCTTC. Residues: CACLAGRSYNEQFF. This chain joins TRBV30 and TRBJ2-1, with 8 bases identical to TRBD2. Germline V gene lookup returns CDR1 GTSNPN and CDR2 SVGIG (reference sequence). This CDR3 has 14 residues. V was pared by 6 bases and J by 0 bases, with 4 bases of the junction left unmatched.

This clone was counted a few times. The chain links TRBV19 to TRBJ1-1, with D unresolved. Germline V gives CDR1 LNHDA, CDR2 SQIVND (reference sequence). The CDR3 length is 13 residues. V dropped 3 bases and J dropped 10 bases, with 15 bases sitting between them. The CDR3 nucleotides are TGTGCCAGTAGTATGGAATGGGAGGACGGAGCTTTCTTT. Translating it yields CASSMEWEDGAFF.

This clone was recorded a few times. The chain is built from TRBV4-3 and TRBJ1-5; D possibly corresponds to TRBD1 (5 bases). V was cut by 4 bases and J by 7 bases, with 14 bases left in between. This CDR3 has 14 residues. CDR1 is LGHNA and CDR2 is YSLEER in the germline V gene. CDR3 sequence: CASSRAPRGQPQHF. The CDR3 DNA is TGCGCCAGCAGCCGAGCCCCAAGGGGACAGCCCCAGCATTTT.

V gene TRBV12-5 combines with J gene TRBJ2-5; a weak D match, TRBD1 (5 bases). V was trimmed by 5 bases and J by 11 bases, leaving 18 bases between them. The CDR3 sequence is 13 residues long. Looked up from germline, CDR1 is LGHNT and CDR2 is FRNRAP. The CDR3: CASGPSTDLEQYF. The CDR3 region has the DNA TGTGCTAGTGGTCCGTCGACAGACTTGGAGCAGTACTTC.

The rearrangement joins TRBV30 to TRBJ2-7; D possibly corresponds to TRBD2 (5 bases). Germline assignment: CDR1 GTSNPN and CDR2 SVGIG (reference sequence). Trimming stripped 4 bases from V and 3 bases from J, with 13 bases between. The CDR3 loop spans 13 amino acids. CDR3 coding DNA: TGTGCCTGGACCAGAGGACTGAACTACGAGCAGTACTTC. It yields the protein CAWTRGLNYEQYF.

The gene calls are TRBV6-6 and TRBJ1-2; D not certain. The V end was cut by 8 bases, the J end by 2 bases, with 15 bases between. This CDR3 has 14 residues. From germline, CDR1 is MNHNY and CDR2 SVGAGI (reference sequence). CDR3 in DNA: TGTGCCAGCTATGGCGGGATGTGGAACTATGGCTACACCTTC. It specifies CASYGGMWNYGYTF.

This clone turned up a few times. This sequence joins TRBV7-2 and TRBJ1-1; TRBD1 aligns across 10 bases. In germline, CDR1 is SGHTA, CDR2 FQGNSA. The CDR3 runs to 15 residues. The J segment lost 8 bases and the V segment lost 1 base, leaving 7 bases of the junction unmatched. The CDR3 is CASSLGRDRGPEAFF. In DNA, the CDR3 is TGTGCCAGCAGCTTAGGACGGGACAGGGGCCCGGAAGCTTTCTTT.

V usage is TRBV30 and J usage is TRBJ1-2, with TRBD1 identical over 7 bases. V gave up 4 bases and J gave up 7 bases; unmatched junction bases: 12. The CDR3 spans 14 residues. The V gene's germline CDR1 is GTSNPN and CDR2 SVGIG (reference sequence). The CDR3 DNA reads TGTGCCTGGACCCGCGACAGGGAAGTAGGTGGCTACACCTTC. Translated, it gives CAWTRDREVGGYTF.

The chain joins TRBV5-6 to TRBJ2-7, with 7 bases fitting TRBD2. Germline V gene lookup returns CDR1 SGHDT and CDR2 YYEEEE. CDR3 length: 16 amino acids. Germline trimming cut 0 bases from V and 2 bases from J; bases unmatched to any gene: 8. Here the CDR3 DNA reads TGTGCCAGCAGCTTGGGGGGGAGGGTGAGCCCCTACGAGCAGTACTTC. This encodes CASSLGGRVSPYEQYF.

In DNA form, the CDR3 reads TGCGCCAGCAGCCAAGACCAGGGAACCGACCTCGAGCAGTACTTC. This encodes CASSQDQGTDLEQYF. The chain recombines TRBV4-3 with TRBJ2-7, with D perhaps TRBD1 (5 bases). V was cut by 0 bases and J by 6 bases, with 15 bases left in between. Looked up from germline, CDR1 is LGHNA and CDR2 is YSLEER. The CDR3 spans 15 residues.

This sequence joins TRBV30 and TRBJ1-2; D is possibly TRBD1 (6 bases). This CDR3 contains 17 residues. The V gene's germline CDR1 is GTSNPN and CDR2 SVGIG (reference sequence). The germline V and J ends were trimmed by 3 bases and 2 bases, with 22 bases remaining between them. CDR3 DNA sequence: TGTGCCTGGAGAAACCCGGGACACTCATATACCAACTATGGCTACACCTTC. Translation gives CAWRNPGHSYTNYGYTF. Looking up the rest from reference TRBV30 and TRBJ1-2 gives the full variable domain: SQTIHQWPATLVQPVGSPLSLECTVEGTSNPNLYWYRQAAGRGLQLLFYSVGIGQISSEVPQNLSASRPQDRQFILSSKKLLLSDSGFYLCAWRNPGHSYTNYGYTFGSGTRLTVV.

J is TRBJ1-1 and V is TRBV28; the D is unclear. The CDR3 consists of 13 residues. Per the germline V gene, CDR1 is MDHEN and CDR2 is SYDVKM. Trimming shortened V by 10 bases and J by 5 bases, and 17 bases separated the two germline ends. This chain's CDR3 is CAITGVSGTEAFF. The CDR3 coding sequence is TGTGCCATCACCGGGGTTTCGGGGACTGAAGCTTTCTTT.

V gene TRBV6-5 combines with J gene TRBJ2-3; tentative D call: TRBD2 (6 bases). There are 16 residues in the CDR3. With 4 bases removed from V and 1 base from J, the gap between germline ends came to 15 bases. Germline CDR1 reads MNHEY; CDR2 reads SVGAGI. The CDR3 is CASSSLTAGRTDTQYF. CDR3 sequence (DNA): TGTGCCAGCAGTTCCCTGACTGCGGGGCGCACAGATACGCAGTATTTT.

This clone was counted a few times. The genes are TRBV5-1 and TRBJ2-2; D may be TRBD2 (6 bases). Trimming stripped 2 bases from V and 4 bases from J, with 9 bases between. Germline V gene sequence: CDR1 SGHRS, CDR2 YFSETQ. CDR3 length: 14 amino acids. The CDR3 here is CASSFQGGTGELFF. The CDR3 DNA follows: TGCGCCAGCAGCTTCCAGGGAGGCACCGGGGAGCTGTTTTTT. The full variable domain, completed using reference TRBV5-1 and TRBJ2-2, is KAGVTQTPRYLIKTRGQQVTLSCSPISGHRSVSWYQQTPGQGLQFLFEYFSETQRNKGNFPGRFSGRQFSNSRSEMNVSTLELGDSALYLCASSFQGGTGELFFGEGSRLTVL.

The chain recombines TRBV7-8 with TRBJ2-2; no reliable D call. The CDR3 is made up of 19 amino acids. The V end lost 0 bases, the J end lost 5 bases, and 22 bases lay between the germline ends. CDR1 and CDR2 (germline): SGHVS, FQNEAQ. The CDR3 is CASSLALNLVGAITGELFF. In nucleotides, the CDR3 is TGTGCCAGCAGCTTAGCGCTTAACCTAGTCGGCGCGATAACCGGGGAGCTGTTTTTT.

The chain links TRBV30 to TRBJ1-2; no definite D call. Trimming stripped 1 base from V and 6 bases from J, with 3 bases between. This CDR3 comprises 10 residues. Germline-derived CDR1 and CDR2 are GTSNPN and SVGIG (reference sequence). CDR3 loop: CAWSGDGYTF. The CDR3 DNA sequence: TGTGCCTGGAGTGGAGATGGCTACACCTTC.

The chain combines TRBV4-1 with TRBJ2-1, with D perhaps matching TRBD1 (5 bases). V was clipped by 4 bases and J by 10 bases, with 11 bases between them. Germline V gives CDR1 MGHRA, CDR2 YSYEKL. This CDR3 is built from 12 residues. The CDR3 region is CASSLGAGEQFF. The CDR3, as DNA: TGCGCCAGCAGCCTAGGGGCAGGGGAGCAGTTCTTC.

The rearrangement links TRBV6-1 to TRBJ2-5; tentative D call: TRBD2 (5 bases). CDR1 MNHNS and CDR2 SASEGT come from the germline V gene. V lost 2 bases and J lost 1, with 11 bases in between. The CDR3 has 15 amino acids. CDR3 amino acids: CASSELWLAQETQYF. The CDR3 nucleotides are TGTGCCAGCAGTGAACTGTGGCTAGCCCAAGAGACCCAGTACTTC.

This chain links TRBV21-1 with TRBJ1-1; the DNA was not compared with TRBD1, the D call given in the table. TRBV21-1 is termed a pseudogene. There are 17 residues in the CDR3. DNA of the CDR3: TGTGCCAGCGCCAAATCTCCGCCCAGGGGATCGGGCACTGAAGCTTTCTTT. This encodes CASAKSPPRGSGTEAFF.

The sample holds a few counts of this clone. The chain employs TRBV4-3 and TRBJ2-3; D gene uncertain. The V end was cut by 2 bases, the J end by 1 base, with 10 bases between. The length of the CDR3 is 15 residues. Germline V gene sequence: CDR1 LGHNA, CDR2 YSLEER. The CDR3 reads CASSQSTTGTDTQYF. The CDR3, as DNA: TGCGCCAGCAGCCAATCGACCACAGGCACAGATACGCAGTATTTT.

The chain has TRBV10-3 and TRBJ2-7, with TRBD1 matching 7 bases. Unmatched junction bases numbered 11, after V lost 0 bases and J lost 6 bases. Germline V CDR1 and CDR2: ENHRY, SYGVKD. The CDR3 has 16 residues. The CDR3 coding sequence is TGTGCCATCAGTGAGTCCATTCAAGTGACAGGGACCGAGCAGTACTTC. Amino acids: CAISESIQVTGTEQYF.

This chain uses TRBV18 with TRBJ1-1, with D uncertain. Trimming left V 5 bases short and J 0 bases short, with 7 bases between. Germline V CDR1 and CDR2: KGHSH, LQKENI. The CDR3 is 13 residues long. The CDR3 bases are TGTGCCAGCTCAGGGCAGCTGAACACTGAAGCTTTCTTT. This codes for CASSGQLNTEAFF.